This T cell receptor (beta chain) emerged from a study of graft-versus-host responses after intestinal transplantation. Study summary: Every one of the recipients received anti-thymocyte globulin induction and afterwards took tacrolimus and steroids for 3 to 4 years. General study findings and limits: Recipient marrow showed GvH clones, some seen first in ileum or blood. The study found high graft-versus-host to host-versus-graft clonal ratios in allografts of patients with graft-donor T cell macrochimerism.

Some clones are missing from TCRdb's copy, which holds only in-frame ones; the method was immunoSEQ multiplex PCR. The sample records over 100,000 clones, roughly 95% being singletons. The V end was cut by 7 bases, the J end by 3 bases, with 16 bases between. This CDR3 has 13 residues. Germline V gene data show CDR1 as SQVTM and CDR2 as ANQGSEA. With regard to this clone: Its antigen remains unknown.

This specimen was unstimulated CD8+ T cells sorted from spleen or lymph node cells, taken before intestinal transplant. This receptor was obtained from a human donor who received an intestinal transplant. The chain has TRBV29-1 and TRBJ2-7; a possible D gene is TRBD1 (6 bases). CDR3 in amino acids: CSAVGHRVYEQYF. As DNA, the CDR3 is TGCAGCGCGGTGGGACACAGAGTCTACGAGCAGTACTTC.